This T cell receptor (beta chain) was identified in a study of post-analysis software for immune sequencing data. Study summary: The courses of disease that were included comprised relapsing-remitting, secondary progressive and progressive-relapsing multiple sclerosis. Points from the study as a whole: Batch-mates among the samples co-clustered strongly by F measure. The study found significantly lower normalized Chao1 diversity in multiple sclerosis patients than in controls. Among four to six TRBV segments more frequent in patients than controls were TRBV5-6, TRBV5-1 and TRBV20-1.

The CDR3 spans 18 residues. The germline gives CDR1 SEHNR, CDR2 FQNEAQ (reference sequence). The trim removed 6 bases at V and 0 bases at J, leaving 7 bases unmatched. Unique molecular identifiers were carried by the TCR beta cDNA libraries. TCRdb processed the PCR reads anew with MiXCR; each CDR3 protein has one entry. The sample carries hundreds of thousands of distinct CDR3 sequences, 55% to 60% recorded once. Concerning this clonotype: Its antigen is as yet unknown.

What was sequenced was blood. V is TRBV7-9 and J is TRBJ2-6, with 11 bases matching TRBD1. The sequence came from a girl aged 2-15 years with multiple sclerosis. The DNA of the CDR3 is TGTGCCAGCAGGCCCACCGGGACAGGGGGCTCTGGGGCCAACGTCCTGACTTTC. It codes for CASRPTGTGGSGANVLTF.